The sequence of this T cell receptor beta chain was determined in a study of cytomegalovirus exposure and HLA in healthy donors (dated 2017 in TCRdb). Context from the whole study: In an earlier analysis of under 750 of the donors, about 260 Gb of sequence data and 90 million to 120 million unique TCR beta sequences from some 170 million T cells were reported. A later genetic analysis took genome-wide SNP genotypes for 398 of the 666 donors and used that subset as a discovery cohort. Along with the approximately 620-subject first cohort, a separate validation cohort of over a hundred different subjects was used. Typing coverage differed by locus: A, B, C, DRB1 and DQB1 were typed in roughly 620-630 donors, DQA1 in 500 to 550, DPA1 in some 610, and DPB1 in approximately 450. Roughly 5 DR-DQ haplotypes were handled as single units for association and clustering because linkage in the cohort was strong. Across about 380 genotyped donors of the cohort, an average of about 240,000 unique TCR beta nucleotide sequences per donor were sequenced, and around 20% of those sequences were non-productive. An early release covering about 600 HLA-typed donors comprised roughly 300 gigabases of sequencing data and roughly 86 million unique TCR sequences. The genetic ancestry cluster associated with self-reported Caucasian donors included around 76% of the 350 to 500 genotyped donors. The study was designed to test whether signatures of past pathogen exposure could be identified by cataloging public T cell receptors. In a later analysis, previously published TCR beta repertoires from some 640 donors were re-analyzed and high-resolution HLA genotyping was added so that TCR occurrence patterns could be studied. An earlier analysis of 500 to 650 of the donors applied high-throughput TCR beta sequencing to assess whether each TCR beta V gene segment acted as functional or pseudogenic. Class I and class II HLA loci were covered by the typing at four-digit resolution. High-throughput TCR immunosequencing, statistical association of individual TCRs with disease status, and machine learning were combined to predict cytomegalovirus infection status. Donor age, sex, ethnicity and CMV serostatus were compiled together with the repertoire data. Every repertoire in the discovery cohort had been generated on one and the same sequencing platform. Using immunosequencing, the study profiled T cell repertoires from 550 to 750 subjects and related those repertoires to cytomegalovirus serostatus. Rather than drawing on any new phenotypic data, the later analysis identified candidate immune exposures from TCR beta sequences and the way those sequences occurred across donors. Here is what the overall study found, with its caveats: The earlier analysis of 587 of the donors excluded over 15 rarely observed V segments, including chromosome 9 orphons, because counts were too low. When HLA alleles, especially DR and DQ, strongly co-occurred, TCR associations were difficult to assign to individual alleles. V-gene and J-gene trimming of TCR beta chains was associated with a missense DCLRE1C variant in a later genetic analysis, and the association was replicated in an independent cohort. In a later genetic analysis, fewer N-insertions in productive TCRs were reported among donors in an Asian-associated ancestry cluster than the roughly 700-donor mean. A cluster of highly shared sequence variants was judged likely to represent a technical artifact of the sequencing pipeline. The study listed approximately 160 TCR beta chains as associated with cytomegalovirus. Specific HLA alleles were associated with 15,000 to 20,000 TCR beta sequences at a false discovery rate of 0.05 in a later analysis. Across donors, most TCR sequences were observed very rarely, whereas some public TCRs were present in many individuals. The cohort was sequenced for TCR beta chains only, and without alpha or paired-chain data the features that could be detected were limited. Immune exposure information for the cohort was limited to CMV serostatus. Linkage disequilibrium might explain the correlated functional status among segregating V segments, but an unknown experimental factor could not be ruled out. Several of the top co-occurrence clusters appeared to be linked to parvovirus B19, influenza, CMV and Epstein-Barr virus, according to a later analysis. A further reported finding was that TCR beta sequences accurately predicted the HLA-A and HLA-B alleles for most subjects in the first cohort. HLA typing was unavailable for some donors at each locus, so association tests used only the typed subset. In a later analysis, the rate of TCR association differed among HLA loci, with DRB1 alleles having the most associated TCRs and HLA-C alleles having the fewest. Some IMGT-functional V segments, including TRBV6-2 and TRBV6-3, could not be told apart with the 87-base-pair reads, so those segments were excluded. In a later analysis, HLA-associated TCR beta chains showed more clonal expansion and lower generation probabilities than non-associated chains that were equally common. Three of the identified cytomegalovirus-associated TCR beta chains were confirmed in vitro to be specific for cytomegalovirus antigens. A later analysis found that most CMV-associated TCR beta chains appeared HLA-restricted, with HLA associations seemingly driven largely by CMV exposure. Broadly in line with IMGT annotations, most TCR beta V segments showed up in productive rearrangements about 90% or about 30% of the time in an earlier analysis of a few hundred of the donors. The classifier was reported to diagnose cytomegalovirus status with high specificity and sensitivity in both the original cohort and the validation cohort. It was suggested by the authors that the approach could potentially be generalized to other disease states and immunological phenotypes. Presence/absence analyses assumed roughly uniform sequencing depth across donors, an assumption that may not hold.

The protocol used for the library was the immunoSEQ multiplex PCR assay. For the multiplex PCR, a mixture combining 60 forward primers for TCR Vbeta segments and 13 reverse primers for TCR Jbeta segments was used. The CDR3 region of rearranged TCR beta genes was amplified from genomic DNA with a multiplex PCR assay. On the Illumina HiSeq System, the amplified TCR beta libraries were sequenced as 87-base-pair reads. From the authors' description of their analysis: A later analysis tallied roughly 76 million unique TCR beta chains across the 666 repertoires, and around 9.9 million of those chains were shared by two or more donors. To remove PCR and sequencing errors, raw reads were error-corrected and collapsed into unique sequences using a nearest-neighbor algorithm that merged closely related sequences. V, D and J gene segments were assigned by aligning CDR3 sequences to IMGT reference sequences. For a sequence to be retained, a match of at least six nucleotides was required to both a V gene segment and a J gene segment. Rearrangements were classified as productive when the CDR3 lacked stop codons and remained in frame with V and J, and all other rearrangements were classified as non-productive. Following IMGT convention, CDR3 was defined as the stretch from the second conserved V-encoded cysteine to the conserved J-encoded phenylalanine. The earlier analysis of about 590 of the donors excluded sequences that lacked an unambiguous match to a single V gene segment. An earlier analysis of 450 to 650 of the donors called V segments functional above 56.7% productive rearrangements and segregating when the between-donor standard deviation exceeded 5%. A statistical classification framework was built to diagnose cytomegalovirus status from the catalog of TCR beta chain sequences. A later analysis assigned V and J genes by comparing TCR nucleotide sequences with IMGT/GENE-DB human TR gene sequences. A later analysis assigned CDR3 sequences and most-parsimonious VDJ recombination scenarios with the TCRdist pipeline. In a later analysis, every TCR beta chain was defined by the combination of its CDR3 amino acid sequence and its V-gene family, and reads without a unique V-gene family were dropped. In a later analysis, around 600 highly shared, low-generation-probability nucleotide sequences were removed to address suspected cross-contamination and a sequencing artifact. A later analysis calculated a clonal expansion index for each public chain from normalized within-repertoire ranks of inferred template counts. Generation probabilities in a later analysis came from a VDJ recombination model fitted to out-of-frame rearrangements, and those results were checked against IGoR. In a later analysis, TCR-TCR, TCR-HLA and TCR-CMV co-occurrence was scored with hypergeometric tests, and a repertoire-size bias correction was applied to TCR pairs. False discovery rates were estimated in a later analysis by permuting HLA or CMV assignments 20 times. In a later analysis, co-occurring TCRs were grouped with DBSCAN, and TCRdist sequence similarity was added when clustering was performed within HLA-allele-positive subsets. Repertoires with fewer than 30,000 or more than 120,000 public chains were left out of co-occurrence clustering, as were five repertoires with anomalous nucleotide sharing. The clones in this table, taken by TCRdb from immuneACCESS, are in-frame only. Not every clone is retained; where verified, under half of the shortfall comes from an unresolved V gene, and the cause of the rest is unknown. V and J calls and clone size come straight from that table; D and trimming were deduced from the DNA. The sample table holds about 200,000 clones, of which around three quarters were seen once. The ten top clones hold approximately 2.1% of the sample.

The germline V gene sets CDR1 to MNHNS and CDR2 to SASEGT. V and J are trimmed by 6 bases and 0 bases, and the gene matches miss 5 bases of the junction. From its cysteine to its phenylalanine, the CDR3 spans 15 amino acids. Just CDR3 DNA is preserved here, 45 bases in frame from base 1. The cohort consisted of fewer than 700 healthy bone marrow donors. Cohort members were all nominally healthy when sampled, although unrecorded immune exposures were likely present. The donor was CMV seronegative and was included in the group of around 320 seronegative cohort members. Every donor gave a peripheral blood sample, and the peripheral blood mononuclear cells from that sample were used for TCR beta sequencing. The Qiagen DNeasy Blood Extraction Kit was used to extract genomic DNA from the blood cell samples. Details on this clone: This receptor's antigen is unknown. Within one base of it there is no much larger clone, and no base qualities were kept.

The clonotype was recovered from a man in his thirties or forties in good health and CMV-seronegative. The sample consisted of PBMCs. The rearranged segments are TRBV6-1 and TRBJ1-5; TRBD1 matches 7 bases in the middle. The CDR3 corresponds to CASRGTAYSNQPQHF. The nucleotide sequence reads as follows: TGTGCCAGCAGGGGGACAGCGTATAGCAATCAGCCCCAGCATTTT.